The entry that follows covers one T cell receptor (beta chain) sequence. The sample comes from a study of blood T cell repertoires in COVID-19. This CDR3 has 14 amino acids. V was cut by 1 base and J by 6 bases, with 13 bases left in between. The germline gives CDR1 SGHVS, CDR2 FQNEAQ. Measured with immunoSEQ multiplex PCR; TCRdb has only the in-frame clones, and not every one. The profile shows 180,000 or so clones, roughly 79% of them singletons. The sample was peripheral blood. The chain carries TRBV7-8 and TRBJ2-7; D may be TRBD2 (6 bases). The TCR sequence derives from a human donor with acute or convalescent COVID-19. The donor label of this sample is uncertain. As DNA, the CDR3 is TGTGCCAGCAGCTTAGGCGCTGGACTACTCGAGCAGTACTTC. Amino acid sequence: CASSLGAGLLEQYF.